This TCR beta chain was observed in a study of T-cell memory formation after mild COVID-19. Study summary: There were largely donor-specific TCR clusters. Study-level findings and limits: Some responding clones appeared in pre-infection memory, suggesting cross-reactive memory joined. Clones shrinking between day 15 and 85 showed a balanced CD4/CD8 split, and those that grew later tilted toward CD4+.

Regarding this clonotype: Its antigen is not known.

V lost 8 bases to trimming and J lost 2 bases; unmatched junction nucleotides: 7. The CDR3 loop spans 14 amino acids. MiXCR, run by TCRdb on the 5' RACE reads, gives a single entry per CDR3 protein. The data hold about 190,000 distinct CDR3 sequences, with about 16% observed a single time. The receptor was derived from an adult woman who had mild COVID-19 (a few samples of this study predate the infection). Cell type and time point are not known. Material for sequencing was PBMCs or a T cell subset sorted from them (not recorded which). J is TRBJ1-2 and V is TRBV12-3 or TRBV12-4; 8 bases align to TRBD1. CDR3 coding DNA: TGTGCCAGCCGTTCCAGACAGGGGAACTATGGCTACACCTTC. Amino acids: CASRSRQGNYGYTF.